These T cell receptor beta chains were read from a single sample in a study of T cell changes during pregnancy in multiple sclerosis. Assay: immunoSEQ multiplex PCR; the TCRdb copy retains only in-frame clones and omits some. The sample carries just under 100,000 clones, about 94% recorded once. The source was peripheral blood, collected after pregnancy. These receptors all stem from a female donor with multiple sclerosis, enrolled in a pregnancy study. Each CDR3 is given with its conserved first and last residue. The D gene is left open where the match is weak. A row's size may be missing; if present it is once, few, many or a size class.

j_call d_call v_call clone_size cdr3_aa cdr3_nt
TRBJ2-1 . TRBV7-9 . CASTGGRGEDYNEQFF TGTGCCAGCACCGGGGGGCGGGGAGAGGACTACAATGAGCAGTTCTTC
TRBJ1-2 . TRBV19 . CASGAGGTTRSNYGYTF TGTGCCAGTGGGGCCGGTGGCACGACCAGGTCTAACTATGGCTACACCTTC
TRBJ2-1 TRBD1 TRBV5-1 . CASLPRGQGAHSGRYNEQFF TGCGCCAGCTTACCCCGGGGACAGGGGGCACATAGCGGGAGATACAATGAGCAGTTCTTC
TRBJ2-7 TRBD1 TRBV28 once CASSSGQGAYEQYF TGTGCCAGCAGTTCGGGACAGGGGGCCTACGAGCAGTACTTC
TRBJ1-1 . TRBV18 . CASSPQGMNTEAFF TGTGCCAGCTCACCACAGGGGATGAACACTGAAGCTTTCTTT
TRBJ1-5 . TRBV7-8 . CASSLERRGGQPQHF TGTGCCAGCAGCTTAGAGAGACGGGGGGGTCAGCCCCAGCATTTT
TRBJ1-5 . TRBV6-6 . CASTNEGVGNQPQHF TGTGCCAGCACCAATGAGGGGGTAGGCAATCAGCCCCAGCATTTT
TRBJ2-7 . TRBV27 . CASSLRHLDYEQYF TGTGCCAGCAGTTTAAGACACTTAGACTACGAGCAGTACTTC
TRBJ2-7 TRBD1 TRBV2 . CASSEISGQGSYEQYF TGTGCCAGCAGTGAAATTTCCGGACAGGGCTCCTACGAGCAGTACTTC
TRBJ2-2 TRBD1 TRBV5-6 once CASSWGMTGVTGELFF TGTGCCAGCAGCTGGGGGATGACAGGGGTCACCGGGGAGCTGTTTTTT
TRBJ2-1 TRBD2 TRBV9 . CASSPTRSGRYNEQFF TGTGCCAGCAGCCCAACTCGGAGCGGGAGATACAATGAGCAGTTCTTC
TRBJ2-7 TRBD1 TRBV9 . CASSPRTGRPYEQYF TGTGCCAGCAGCCCAAGGACAGGGCGCCCCTACGAGCAGTACTTC
TRBJ2-1 TRBD1 TRBV5-1 once CASSGLGGTGPLNEQFF TGCGCCAGCAGCGGCCTAGGGGGGACAGGGCCCCTCAATGAGCAGTTCTTC
TRBJ1-1 . TRBV27 . CASSRGDAEAFF TGTGCCAGCAGTCGGGGGGACGCTGAAGCTTTCTTT
TRBJ1-1 TRBD1 TRBV30 few CAWSTDRGSEAFF TGTGCCTGGAGTACGGACAGGGGGAGTGAAGCTTTCTTT
TRBJ1-5 TRBD1 TRBV2 . CASRFDRGGNQPQHF TGTGCCAGCAGATTCGACAGGGGGGGCAATCAGCCCCAGCATTTT
TRBJ2-7 TRBD2 TRBV5-4 . CASSGGTTYEQYF TGTGCCAGCAGCGGTGGGACTACCTACGAGCAGTACTTC
TRBJ1-1 . TRBV11-2 . CASSSFRWPEAFF TGTGCCAGCAGCTCGTTCAGATGGCCTGAAGCTTTCTTT
TRBJ2-5 TRBD2 TRBV9 . CASSLRRTSGGKETQYF TGTGCCAGCAGCCTACGAAGGACTAGTGGGGGGAAAGAGACCCAGTACTTC
TRBJ1-1 . TRBV19 once CASSLWGGTEAFF TGTGCCAGTAGTCTATGGGGGGGGACTGAAGCTTTCTTT
TRBJ1-3 . TRBV19 . CASSIIGVGNTIYF TGTGCCAGTAGTATAATCGGGGTCGGAAACACCATATATTTT
TRBJ2-7 TRBD1 TRBV6-6 few CASTLGTGVHEQYF TGTGCCAGCACTCTCGGGACAGGGGTCCACGAGCAGTACTTC
TRBJ1-5 TRBD1 TRBV30 once CAWGQGSSSNQPQHF TGTGCCTGGGGACAGGGGAGTTCTAGCAATCAGCCCCAGCATTTT
TRBJ2-1 TRBD1 TRBV13 once CASSSGTDYNEQFF TGTGCCAGCAGCTCCGGGACAGACTACAATGAGCAGTTCTTC
TRBJ1-3 . TRBV11-3 . CASSLGSTQEEHTIYF TGTGCCAGCAGCTTAGGGTCGACCCAAGAGGAGCACACCATATATTTT
TRBJ2-3 . TRBV7-2 . CASSPGLQTDTQYF TGTGCCAGCAGTCCGGGACTGCAAACAGATACGCAGTATTTT
TRBJ2-3 TRBD2 TRBV7-8 . CASSSREGDREASGSPDTQYF TGTGCCAGCAGCTCCAGGGAGGGGGACCGGGAGGCAAGCGGGAGTCCAGATACGCAGTATTTT
TRBJ2-3 . TRBV6-5 . CASSYTGISDTQYF TGTGCCAGCAGTTACACGGGAATCTCAGATACGCAGTATTTT
TRBJ2-3 . TRBV5-1 . CASSVLGVDTQYF TGCGCCAGCAGCGTCCTAGGCGTAGATACGCAGTATTTT
TRBJ1-1 . TRBV15 . CATSNLKGGYTEAFF TGTGCCACCAGCAATCTGAAAGGGGGTTACACTGAAGCTTTCTTT
TRBJ1-2 . TRBV20-1 . CSAPWSGGYTF TGCAGTGCCCCTTGGAGCGGGGGCTACACCTTC
TRBJ2-2 TRBD1 TRBV9 . CASSLTASHRGETGELFF TGTGCCAGCAGCTTAACCGCGAGCCACAGGGGAGAGACCGGGGAGCTGTTTTTT
TRBJ1-2 . TRBV5-8 . CASSFRISGRYGYTF TGTGCCAGCAGCTTTAGGATTTCTGGGCGCTATGGCTACACCTTC
TRBJ1-1 TRBD1 TRBV10-2 . CASRTGAINTEAFF TGCGCCAGCAGGACAGGGGCTATTAACACTGAAGCTTTCTTT
TRBJ2-3 . TRBV9 once CASSTEGGSGSTDTQYF TGTGCCAGCAGCACAGAGGGGGGTAGCGGGAGCACAGATACGCAGTATTTT
TRBJ1-1 TRBD1 TRBV7-6 . CASSPRTGGLGTEAFF TGTGCCAGCAGCCCCCGGACAGGGGGCTTGGGCACTGAAGCTTTCTTT
TRBJ2-5 . TRBV6-1 . CASSEARFAGQRNKETQYF TGTGCCAGCAGTGAAGCGCGCTTCGCTGGGCAGCGGAACAAAGAGACCCAGTACTTC